The present TCR beta chain was sequenced within a study of cytomegalovirus exposure and HLA in healthy donors (dated by TCRdb to about 2017). Turning to the overall study: In an earlier analysis of about 560 of the donors, approximately 300 Gb of sequence data and 90 million to 130 million unique TCR beta sequences from 180 million or so T cells were reported. About 280 gigabases of sequencing data and 80 million or so unique TCR sequences were included in an early release covering several hundred HLA-typed donors. Of the approximately 400 genotyped donors, 75% to 85% were placed in the genetic ancestry cluster associated with self-reported Caucasian donors. The study was designed to test whether signatures of past pathogen exposure could be identified by cataloging public T cell receptors. Using immunosequencing, the study profiled T cell repertoires from about 620 subjects and related those repertoires to cytomegalovirus serostatus. In addition to the first cohort of 666 subjects, a separate validation cohort of around 110 different subjects was used. The study combined high-throughput TCR immunosequencing, statistical association of individual TCRs with disease status, and machine learning to predict cytomegalovirus infection status. A later analysis re-analyzed previously published TCR beta repertoires from 500 to 700 donors and added high-resolution HLA genotyping to study TCR occurrence patterns. In the later analysis, no new phenotypic data were used to find candidate immune exposures; instead, reliance was placed on TCR beta sequences and their occurrence across donors. To decide whether each TCR beta V gene segment behaved as functional or pseudogenic, an earlier analysis of over 500 of the donors relied on high-throughput TCR beta sequencing. Alongside the repertoire data, information on donor age, sex, ethnicity and CMV serostatus was compiled. A later genetic analysis took genome-wide SNP genotypes for about three fifths of the 666 donors and used that subset as a discovery cohort. All discovery cohort repertoires had been generated using a single sequencing platform. HLA typing included class I and class II loci at four-digit resolution. Typing coverage differed by locus: A, B, C, DRB1 and DQB1 were typed in about 620-630 donors, DQA1 in around 500, DPA1 in 600 to 610, and DPB1 in 400 to 480. Because of strong linkage in the cohort, roughly five DR-DQ haplotypes were treated as single units for association and clustering. Among roughly 400 genotyped donors of the cohort, an average of around 220,000 unique TCR beta nucleotide sequences was sequenced per donor, of which about 18% were non-productive. The research as a whole found: According to the authors, the approach could potentially be generalized to other disease states and immunological phenotypes. In an earlier analysis of approximately 590 of the donors, most TCR beta V segments appeared in productive rearrangements about 87% or about 30% of the time, broadly matching IMGT annotations. Because some donors lacked HLA typing at each locus, the association tests relied only on the typed subset. According to a later analysis, most CMV-associated TCR beta chains appeared to be HLA-restricted, and the HLA associations seemed to be driven largely by CMV exposure. The classifier was reported to diagnose cytomegalovirus status with high specificity and sensitivity in both the original and validation cohorts. Several of the top co-occurrence clusters appeared to be linked to parvovirus B19, influenza, CMV and Epstein-Barr virus, according to a later analysis. In vitro tests confirmed that a few of the cytomegalovirus-associated TCR beta chains recognize cytomegalovirus antigens. A cluster of highly shared sequence variants was judged likely to represent a technical artifact of the sequencing pipeline. According to a later genetic analysis, donors in an Asian-associated ancestry cluster had fewer N-insertions in productive TCRs than the approximately 690-donor mean. Only TCR beta chains were sequenced in this cohort, and the absence of alpha or paired-chain data limited detectable features. When HLA alleles, especially DR and DQ, strongly co-occurred, TCR associations were difficult to assign to individual alleles. A further reported finding was that TCR beta sequences accurately predicted the HLA-A and HLA-B alleles for most subjects in the first cohort. Sequencing depth was assumed to be roughly uniform across donors in the presence/absence analyses, though that assumption may not hold. The earlier analysis of some 540 of the donors excluded roughly 16 rarely observed V segments, including chromosome 9 orphons, because counts were too low. In a later analysis, more than 15,000 TCR beta sequences were associated with specific HLA alleles at a false discovery rate of 0.05. A later genetic analysis associated a missense DCLRE1C variant with V-gene and J-gene trimming of TCR beta chains, and an independent cohort replicated the association. The study listed 164 TCR beta chains as associated with cytomegalovirus. Linkage disequilibrium might explain the correlated functional status among segregating V segments, but an unknown experimental factor could not be excluded. Most TCR sequences were seen in very few donors, while some public TCRs were found in many individuals. Immune exposure information for the cohort was limited to CMV serostatus. The 87-base-pair reads could not distinguish some IMGT-functional V segments, including TRBV6-2 and TRBV6-3, so those segments were excluded. In a later analysis, the rate of TCR association differed among HLA loci, with DRB1 alleles having the most associated TCRs and HLA-C alleles having the fewest. In a later analysis, HLA-associated TCR beta chains were found to be more clonally expanded and to have lower generation probabilities than equally common non-associated chains.

Via the germline V gene, CDR1 is SGHRS and CDR2 YFSETQ. Counted from cysteine to phenylalanine, this CDR3 has 16 amino acids. Of the read, only the CDR3 DNA is kept; its 48 bases are in frame from base 1. The V end loses 1 base and the J end loses 0 bases, and a stretch of 11 bases separates them. The library was made by the immunoSEQ multiplex PCR assay. For the multiplex PCR, a mixture combining 60 forward primers for TCR Vbeta segments and 13 reverse primers for TCR Jbeta segments was used. Amplification of the CDR3 region of rearranged TCR beta genes was performed with a multiplex PCR assay on genomic DNA. On the Illumina HiSeq System, the amplified TCR beta libraries were sequenced as 87-base-pair reads. In the paper's pipeline: A later analysis counted approximately 74 million unique TCR beta chains across the 700 or so repertoires, and 9 million to 14 million of these chains were shared by at least two donors. Raw reads were error-corrected and collapsed into unique sequences with a nearest-neighbor algorithm that merged closely related sequences to remove PCR and sequencing errors. Alignment of CDR3 sequences to IMGT reference sequences was used to assign V, D and J gene segments. For a sequence to be retained, a match of at least six nucleotides to both a V gene segment and a J gene segment was required. Rearrangements were called productive when the CDR3 lacked stop codons and stayed in frame with V and J; all others were non-productive. Following IMGT convention, CDR3 was defined as the stretch from the second conserved V-encoded cysteine up to the conserved J-encoded phenylalanine. Sequences without an unambiguous match to a single V gene segment were excluded from the earlier analysis of about 640 of the donors. In an earlier analysis of about 590 of the donors, a V segment was called functional when productive rearrangements were above 56.7%, and segregating when the standard deviation between donors exceeded 5%. A statistical classification framework was built to diagnose cytomegalovirus status from the catalog of TCR beta chain sequences. V and J gene assignment, in a later analysis, came from comparing TCR nucleotide sequences with IMGT/GENE-DB human TR gene sequences. In a later analysis, CDR3 sequences and most-parsimonious VDJ recombination scenarios were assigned using the TCRdist pipeline. In a later analysis, every TCR beta chain was defined by the combination of its CDR3 amino acid sequence and its V-gene family, and reads without a unique V-gene family were dropped. To address suspected cross-contamination and a sequencing artifact, a later analysis removed a few hundred highly shared, low-generation-probability nucleotide sequences. A later analysis calculated a clonal expansion index for each public chain from normalized within-repertoire ranks of inferred template counts. Generation probabilities in a later analysis came from a VDJ recombination model fitted to out-of-frame rearrangements, and those results were checked against IGoR. In a later analysis, hypergeometric tests were used to score TCR-TCR, TCR-HLA and TCR-CMV co-occurrence, with a repertoire-size bias correction applied to TCR pairs. A later analysis estimated false discovery rates by permuting HLA or CMV assignments 20 times. In a later analysis, co-occurring TCRs were grouped using DBSCAN, and TCRdist sequence similarity was added for clustering within HLA-allele-positive subsets. Repertoires with fewer than 30,000 or more than 120,000 public chains were left out of co-occurrence clustering, as were a handful of repertoires with anomalous nucleotide sharing. Not all clones reach the TCRdb copy of this immuneACCESS table, which keeps in-frame sequences only. Checked studies attribute under half of the gap to unresolved V genes and leave the rest unexplained. Clone size and the V and J calls come from that table; the DNA yielded D and trimming. The sample table shows about 160,000 clones, and roughly 80% are seen once. The leading ten clones occupy more than 7% of the sample.

In total, approximately 690 healthy bone marrow donors made up the cohort. All cohort members were sampled while nominally healthy, although unrecorded immune exposures were likely present. The donor was CMV seropositive and belonged to the group of some 290 seropositive cohort members. A peripheral blood sample was provided by each donor, and peripheral blood mononuclear cells were used for TCR beta sequencing. Genomic DNA was extracted from the blood cell samples with the Qiagen DNeasy Blood Extraction Kit. A note on this clone: Its binding antigen is unknown. No quality values exist for individual bases; no much larger clone is one base distant.

The specimen was PBMCs. This chain is built from TRBV5-1 and TRBJ1-5, with no reliable assignment of the D segment. This sequence was found in a male donor in good health and CMV-seropositive. Here is the DNA: TGCGCCAGCAGCTTGTCTCCTGGAGTTAGCAATCAGCCCCAGCATTTT. Translated, it gives CASSLSPGVSNQPQHF.